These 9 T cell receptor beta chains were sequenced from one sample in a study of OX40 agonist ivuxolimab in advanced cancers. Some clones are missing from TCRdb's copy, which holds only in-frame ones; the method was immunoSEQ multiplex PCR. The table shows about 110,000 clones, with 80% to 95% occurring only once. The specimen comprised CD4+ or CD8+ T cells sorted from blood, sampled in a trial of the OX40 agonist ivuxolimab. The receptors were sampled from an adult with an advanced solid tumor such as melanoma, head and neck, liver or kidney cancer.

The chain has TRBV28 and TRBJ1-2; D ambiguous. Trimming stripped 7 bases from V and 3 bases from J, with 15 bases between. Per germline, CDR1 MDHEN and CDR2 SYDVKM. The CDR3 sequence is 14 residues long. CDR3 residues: CASTGSGRYYGYTF. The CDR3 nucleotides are TGTGCCAGCACCGGGAGTGGGAGATACTATGGCTACACCTTC.

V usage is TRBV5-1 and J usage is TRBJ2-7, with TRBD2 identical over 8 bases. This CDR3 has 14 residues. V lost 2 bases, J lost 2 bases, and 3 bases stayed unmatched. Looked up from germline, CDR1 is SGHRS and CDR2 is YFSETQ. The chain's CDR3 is CASSFSGDTYEQYF. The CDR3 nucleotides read TGCGCCAGCAGCTTTAGCGGGGATACCTACGAGCAGTACTTC.

The CDR3 spells CASDAYGRTSTDTQYF. The CDR3 nucleotides read TGTGCCAGTGATGCTTACGGGAGGACTAGCACAGATACGCAGTATTTT. The chain combines TRBV19 with TRBJ2-3; TRBD2 aligns across 7 bases. V shed 8 bases, J shed 0 bases, and the junction held 11 bases outside the gene matches. This CDR3 contains 16 residues. CDR1 and CDR2 (germline): LNHDA, SQIVND (reference sequence).

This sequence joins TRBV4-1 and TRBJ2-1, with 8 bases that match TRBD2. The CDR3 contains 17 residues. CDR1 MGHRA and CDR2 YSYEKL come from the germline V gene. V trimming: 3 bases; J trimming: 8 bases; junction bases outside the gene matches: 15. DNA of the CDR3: TGCGCCAGCAGCCACAACCGGCGTCCAGCGGGAGAGGATGAGCAGTTCTTC. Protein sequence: CASSHNRRPAGEDEQFF.

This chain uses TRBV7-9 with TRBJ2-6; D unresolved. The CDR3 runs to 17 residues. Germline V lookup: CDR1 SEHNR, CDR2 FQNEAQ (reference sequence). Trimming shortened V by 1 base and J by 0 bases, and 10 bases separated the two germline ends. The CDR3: CASSLDWRFSGANVLTF. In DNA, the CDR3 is TGTGCCAGCAGCTTAGATTGGCGGTTCTCTGGGGCCAACGTCCTGACTTTC.

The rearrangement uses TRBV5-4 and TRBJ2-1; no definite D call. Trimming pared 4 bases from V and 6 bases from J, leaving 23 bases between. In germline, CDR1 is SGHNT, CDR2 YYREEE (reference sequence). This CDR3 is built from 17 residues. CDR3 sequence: CASSLYRSYPSPNEQFF. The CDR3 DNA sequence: TGTGCCAGCAGCCTTTACCGGAGCTACCCTTCCCCCAATGAGCAGTTCTTC.

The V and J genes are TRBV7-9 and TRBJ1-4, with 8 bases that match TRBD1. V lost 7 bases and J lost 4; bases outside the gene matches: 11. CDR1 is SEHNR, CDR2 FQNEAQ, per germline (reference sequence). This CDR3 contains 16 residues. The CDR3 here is CASKQGEGWNNEKLFF. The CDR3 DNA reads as TGTGCCAGCAAACAGGGGGAAGGTTGGAATAATGAAAAACTGTTTTTT.

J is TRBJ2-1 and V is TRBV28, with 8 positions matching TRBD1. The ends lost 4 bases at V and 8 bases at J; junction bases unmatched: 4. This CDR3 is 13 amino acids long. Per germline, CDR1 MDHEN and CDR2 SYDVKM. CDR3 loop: CASSSDRAHEQFF. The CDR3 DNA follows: TGTGCCAGCAGTTCGGACAGGGCCCATGAGCAGTTCTTC.

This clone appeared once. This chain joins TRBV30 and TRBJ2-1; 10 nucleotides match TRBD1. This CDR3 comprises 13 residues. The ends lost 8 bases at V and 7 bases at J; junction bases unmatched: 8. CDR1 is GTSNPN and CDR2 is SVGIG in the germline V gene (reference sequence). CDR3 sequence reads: CATDRGRVNEQFF. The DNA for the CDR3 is TGTGCCACCGACAGGGGGCGGGTAAATGAGCAGTTCTTC. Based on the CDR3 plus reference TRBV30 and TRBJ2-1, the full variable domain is SQTIHQWPATLVQPVGSPLSLECTVEGTSNPNLYWYRQAAGRGLQLLFYSVGIGQISSEVPQNLSASRPQDRQFILSSKKLLLSDSGFYLCATDRGRVNEQFFGPGTRLTVL.